The clone carrying this T cell receptor beta chain was seen ten or more times. TRAV- and TRBV-specific primers primed first-strand cDNA, covering alpha and beta chains. A roughly 20-cycle PCR with a constant-region primer and V-primer adapter amplified TCRs. TCRdb re-called the reads through MiXCR, storing one row per CDR3 protein. The sample has some 57,000 distinct CDR3 sequences, around a quarter seen once. The data were obtained in a study of low-dose radiotherapy and immunotherapy resistance in tumors. Study-wide context: Across 26 weeks, 13 Gy in total went to Cohort 2, delivered as 1 Gy per fraction every two weeks. Intravenous cyclophosphamide 200 mg/m2 was given every two weeks, one day before radiation and immunotherapy.

As for time point: after trial treatment. Treatment in this sample: LDRT plus nivolumab, ipilimumab, low-dose cyclophosphamide and aspirin (RACIN trial). Patients qualified if they had advanced solid tumors that lacked tumor-infiltrating lymphocytes. Germline loops: CDR1 LGHDT, CDR2 YNNKEL (reference sequence). The junction had 14 bases not matched to a gene; V was cut back by 0 bases and J by 1 base. The CDR3 consists of 19 residues. The sequence came from a male donor with prostate cancer. V and J are TRBV3-1 and TRBJ2-5, with TRBD2 matching 7 bases. Sample: PBMCs, taken after low-dose radiotherapy plus immunotherapy. The CDR3 loop reads CASSQDRTSSGEVQETQYF. The CDR3 nucleotides read TGTGCCAGCAGCCAAGATAGGACCTCGAGCGGGGAGGTCCAAGAGACCCAGTACTTC.